This is a list of T cell receptor beta chains from one sample in a study of blood T cell repertoires in COVID-19. Only in-frame clones appear in the TCRdb table, and some are missing; sequencing was by immunoSEQ multiplex PCR. The table lists some 260,000 clones, 70% to 75% of them singletons. Material for sequencing was peripheral blood. These receptors were taken from a woman of 80 years or more with acute or convalescent COVID-19. Both conserved end residues are part of each CDR3. Each record gives: V gene, clone size, J gene, D gene, CDR3 DNA, CDR3 protein. A D gene is named only where the DNA matches it firmly. For some rows the clone size is stated as once, few or many, or as a class when expanded; others skip it.

>TRBV6-5|-|TRBJ2-7|TRBD1
TGTGCCAGCAGTTACTCGGACAGGGGCTACGAGCAGTACTTC
CASSYSDRGYEQYF
>TRBV19|-|TRBJ1-6|TRBD1
TGTGCCAGTAGTAACAACAGGGGGCGGGCACCCCTCCACTTT
CASSNNRGRAPLHF
>TRBV27|-|TRBJ2-1|-
TGTGCCAGCAACTTAGGAGGGATCGGCCCTCAGTTCTTC
CASNLGGIGPQFF
>TRBV2|-|TRBJ2-7|TRBD2
TGTGCCAGCAGGGGACTAGTGGGCTCCTACGAGCAGTACTTC
CASRGLVGSYEQYF
>TRBV7-6|-|TRBJ2-2|-
TGTGCCAGCAGCTTAGCGGCGGAGCTGTTTTTT
CASSLAAELFF
>TRBV2|-|TRBJ2-1|-
TGTGCCAGCAGTGAGAGGACGGGGTACAATGAGCAGTTCTTC
CASSERTGYNEQFF
>TRBV5-1|-|TRBJ2-5|-
TGCGCCAGCAGCACCGGGACATCGAGAGGTCAAGAGACCCAGTACTTC
CASSTGTSRGQETQYF
>TRBV4-1|few|TRBJ2-2|TRBD2
TGCGCCAGCACTACAACGGGGGGGCGCGGCACCGGGGAGCTGTTTTTT
CASTTTGGRGTGELFF
>TRBV5-4|few|TRBJ1-1|-
TGTGCCAGCAGTCTGGGACTTTTTAAACCCACTGAAGCTTTCTTT
CASSLGLFKPTEAFF
>TRBV4-1|-|TRBJ1-3|-
TGCGCCAGCAGCCAGACAGAATCCTCTGGAAACACCATATATTTT
CASSQTESSGNTIYF
>TRBV12-3/TRBV12-4|few|TRBJ1-2|-
TGTGCCAGCAGTTTGGAGAACTATGGCTACACCTTC
CASSLENYGYTF
>TRBV7-2|-|TRBJ1-2|-
TGTGCCAGCAGCTTAGTGCTACAGGGTAATGGCTACACCTTC
CASSLVLQGNGYTF
>TRBV5-1|-|TRBJ2-5|-
TGCGCCAGCAGCTTGTCCCTGGAGACCCAGTACTTC
CASSLSLETQYF
>TRBV7-9|few|TRBJ1-4|TRBD1
TGTGCCAGCAGCTCAGGACAGGGGATGGTCGAAAAACTGTTTTTT
CASSSGQGMVEKLFF
>TRBV29-1|few|TRBJ2-1|-
TGCAGCGTTGAAGAAGCAACCAATGAGCAGTTCTTC
CSVEEATNEQFF
>TRBV7-5|-|TRBJ1-2|-
TGTGCCAGAAGCCTCTTATGGCCGGGATCTAACTATGGCTACACCTTC
CARSLLWPGSNYGYTF
>TRBV9|-|TRBJ2-3|-
TGTGCCAGCAGCGTAGCTCAGGGTCTAACAGATACGCAGTATTTT
CASSVAQGLTDTQYF
>TRBV7-2|-|TRBJ2-7|TRBD2
TGTGCCAGCAGCTTTGGGCTAGCGGGAAGGCGGGGCGAGCAGTACTTC
CASSFGLAGRRGEQYF
>TRBV2|-|TRBJ2-7|TRBD1
TGTGCCAGCAGCGGTCGACAGGGGGCGTCCCACGAGCAGTACTTC
CASSGRQGASHEQYF
>TRBV11-1|-|TRBJ2-3|TRBD2
TGTGCCAGCAGCCCCGCGGGGGGGGACGGAGATACGCAGTATTTT
CASSPAGGDGDTQYF
>TRBV4-3|-|TRBJ2-5|TRBD1
TGCGCCAGCAGCCAAGATCCTAGACAGGGGATGGGAGAGACCCAGTACTTC
CASSQDPRQGMGETQYF
>TRBV5-6|-|TRBJ2-5|TRBD2
TGTGCCAGCAGCTTGGTGGGTAGCGGGAGAGGAGAGACCCAGTACTTC
CASSLVGSGRGETQYF
>TRBV5-6|once|TRBJ1-4|TRBD1
TGTGCCAGCAGCTTGGGACGGGACAGAATTAATGAAAAACTGTTTTTT
CASSLGRDRINEKLFF
>TRBV5-1|-|TRBJ1-1|-
TGCGCCAGCAGCTTGGACCGGACAGTTTCTGAAGCTTTCTTT
CASSLDRTVSEAFF
>TRBV21-1|-|TRBJ1-4|-
TGTGCCAGCAGCGGGTCAAAGACAGGGGGAGAGGAAAAACTGTTTTTT
CASSGSKTGGEEKLFF
>TRBV6-5|-|TRBJ1-3|TRBD1
TGTGCCAGCAGCACGGACAGGGTCAAGGGAAACACCATATATTTT
CASSTDRVKGNTIYF
>TRBV5-6|-|TRBJ2-5|TRBD1
TGTGCCAGCAGCCCGGGACAGGCGCGAGGAGAGACCCAGTACTTC
CASSPGQARGETQYF
>TRBV18|-|TRBJ1-1|TRBD1
TGTGCCAGCTCACCCTTCGGAGGACAGGCTGAAGCTTTCTTT
CASSPFGGQAEAFF
>TRBV5-1|-|TRBJ1-5|-
TGCGCCAGCAGCTTGTCTGGGGCCTACAATCAGCCCCAGCATTTT
CASSLSGAYNQPQHF
>TRBV9|-|TRBJ1-5|TRBD1
TGTGCCAGCAGCGTCACAGGGGATCCAAATCAGCCCCAGCATTTT
CASSVTGDPNQPQHF
>TRBV5-4|-|TRBJ2-1|TRBD2
TGTGCCAGCAGCAGTAGCGGGGGCGCTCCCTACAATGAGCAGTTCTTC
CASSSSGGAPYNEQFF
>TRBV12-5|-|TRBJ2-7|TRBD2
TGTGCTAGTGCCCGAGCCATAGGGGTAGCGGGGGTTTACGAGCAGTACTTC
CASARAIGVAGVYEQYF
>TRBV6-5|once|TRBJ1-2|-
TGTGCCAGCGGAGAGGCCCTTCGGGGGGGCTACACCTTC
CASGEALRGGYTF
>TRBV19|few|TRBJ2-1|-
TGTGCCAGTAGGTACGCGGGGCGGGTGAATGAGCAGTTCTTC
CASRYAGRVNEQFF
>TRBV5-1|-|TRBJ1-2|-
TGCGCCAGCAGCTTGGGCGGGGGCTATGGCTACACCTTC
CASSLGGGYGYTF
>TRBV2|-|TRBJ2-5|-
TGTGCCAGCAGGTCCGCTAGCAGGCAGACCCAGTACTTC
CASRSASRQTQYF
>TRBV5-1|-|TRBJ2-1|TRBD2
TGCGCCAGCAGCCCGGGACTAGCGACCTACAATGAGCAGTTCTTC
CASSPGLATYNEQFF
>TRBV9|few|TRBJ2-1|TRBD2
TGTGCCAGCAGCGTAGGGGCTAGCGGGGGCCACAATGAGCAGTTCTTC
CASSVGASGGHNEQFF
>TRBV6-1|-|TRBJ2-1|TRBD2
TGTGCCAGCAGTGGAAGACTAGCGGGGGCTTCCTACAATGAGCAGTTCTTC
CASSGRLAGASYNEQFF
>TRBV5-1|-|TRBJ2-2|TRBD1
TGCGCCAGCAGCTTGGAGGCAGGGGGTGCCGGGGAGCTGTTTTTT
CASSLEAGGAGELFF
>TRBV2|-|TRBJ1-1|-
TGTGCCAGCAGTGAACAGGGGTGGAACACTGAAGCTTTCTTT
CASSEQGWNTEAFF
>TRBV11-2|-|TRBJ2-5|-
TGTGCCAGCAGCACCCGCCGAGGGTTGAGAGAGACCCAGTACTTC
CASSTRRGLRETQYF
>TRBV10-3|-|TRBJ2-1|TRBD2
TGTGCCATCAGTGGGGCGGCGGGGGAGCACAAGAGGCGATCTACTTTGAATGAGCAGTTCTTC
CAISGAAGEHKRRSTLNEQFF
>TRBV7-2|few|TRBJ1-2|-
TGTGCCAGCAGCTTCCCGGACATAAAACTCTATGGCTACACCTTC
CASSFPDIKLYGYTF
>TRBV5-6|-|TRBJ1-1|-
TGTGCCAGCAGCTTGGGGCCGGGATTGAACACTGAAGCTTTCTTT
CASSLGPGLNTEAFF
>TRBV11-2|-|TRBJ2-7|TRBD2
TGTGCCAGCAGCCCAGTCGAAGCGGGGGCCTACGAGCAGTACTTC
CASSPVEAGAYEQYF
>TRBV7-3|-|TRBJ2-1|TRBD2
TGTGCCAGCAGCCGCGGGACTAGCGGTTACAATGAGCAGTTCTTC
CASSRGTSGYNEQFF
>TRBV5-1|-|TRBJ2-2|TRBD1
TGCGCCAGCAGCAAGGGACAGGCGACTGCCGGGGAGCTGTTTTTT
CASSKGQATAGELFF
>TRBV3-1/TRBV3-2|-|TRBJ2-3|TRBD2
TGTGCCAGCAGCCCCGCCGAGCGGGGGGGCCGGTATTTT
CASSPAERGGRYF
>TRBV9|-|TRBJ2-3|TRBD2
TGTGCCAGCAGTGCACTAGCGGGAGCCGGAGATACGCAGTATTTT
CASSALAGAGDTQYF
>TRBV6-6|once|TRBJ2-6|TRBD1
TGTGCCAGCAGGACAGGGTCTGCTGGGGCCAACGTCCTGACTTTC
CASRTGSAGANVLTF
>TRBV18|-|TRBJ2-3|-
TGTGCCAGCTCACCGCAGGGGAGCTTGCCCTATTTT
CASSPQGSLPYF
>TRBV7-8|-|TRBJ2-7|-
TGTGCCAGCAGCTCTGGACAGACCTACGAGCAGTACTTC
CASSSGQTYEQYF
>TRBV3-1/TRBV3-2|-|TRBJ1-3|-
TGTGCCAGCAGCTCAAGAGGGTTCTCTGGAAACACCATATATTTT
CASSSRGFSGNTIYF
>TRBV6-5|-|TRBJ2-2|TRBD1
TGTGCCAGCAGGACAGGGGGCTGGAACACCGGGGAGCTGTTTTTT
CASRTGGWNTGELFF
>TRBV19|-|TRBJ1-3|-
TGTGCCAGTAGTATTGCCGGGGTTGGGGGCGTCTCTGGAAACACCATATATTTT
CASSIAGVGGVSGNTIYF
>TRBV27|-|TRBJ1-2|TRBD1
TGTGCCAGCAGTTTAACCCGACAGGGGGCGGGTGGCTACACCTTC
CASSLTRQGAGGYTF
>TRBV3-1/TRBV3-2|-|TRBJ1-1|-
TGTGCCAGCAGCCAAGCAGACAGACCCACAGAAGCTTTCTTT
CASSQADRPTEAFF
>TRBV2|-|TRBJ1-2|-
TGTGCCAGCAGTCGGGACAACGAGTATGGCTACACCTTC
CASSRDNEYGYTF
>TRBV27|few|TRBJ1-3|TRBD1
TGTGCCAGCAGCCTCGGACAGGGGACTGGAAACACCATATATTTT
CASSLGQGTGNTIYF